These T cell receptor beta chains were read from a single sample in a study of CD8+ T cells in alopecia areata. Here immunoSEQ multiplex PCR was the method, and the copy in TCRdb shows in-frame clones only, minus some. The sample contains 100,000 to 140,000 clones, roughly 84% of which appear only once. The sample here was CD8+ T cells sorted from blood, taken at week 24, from a patient treated with tofacitinib. The receptors shown here come from a human donor with alopecia areata. The CDR3 runs from the conserved cysteine through the conserved F or W.

v_gene	j_gene	CDR3aa
TRBV11-2	TRBJ2-2	CASSPTGTRLYAGELFF
TRBV11-2	TRBJ2-7	CASSLGRTYEQYF
TRBV13	TRBJ1-4	CASSLGQGNEKLFF
TRBV9	TRBJ2-7	CASSVAFGTYEQYF
TRBV6-5	TRBJ2-5	CASRAPRETQYF
TRBV10-3	TRBJ2-1	CAISESYDERGRGEQFF
TRBV11-3	TRBJ1-2	CASSLRGGYGYTF
TRBV4-1	TRBJ2-7	CASSQIQGGYEQYF
TRBV29-1	TRBJ1-2	CSVEAAGTAYGYTF
TRBV5-6	TRBJ1-5	CASSLRENQPQHF
TRBV7-6	TRBJ1-1	CASSWDRNTEAFF
TRBV27	TRBJ1-2	CASSSADRFGGYTF
TRBV6-4	TRBJ2-2	CASSDSAENTGELFF
TRBV7-9	TRBJ2-7	CASAPPGFHEQYF
TRBV2	TRBJ2-5	CASRGLQETQYF
TRBV30	TRBJ1-2	CAWTLRAGGNYGYTF
TRBV25-1	TRBJ2-7	CASSGRQGPGYEQYF
TRBV6-5	TRBJ1-5	CASSLGQGFNQPQHF
TRBV5-1	TRBJ1-1	CASSKPWGGGAEAFF
TRBV5-6	TRBJ1-2	CASSLARDREDSNYGYTF
TRBV29-1	TRBJ1-1	CSVSRDLEAFF
TRBV28	TRBJ2-6	CASSFLQGSISGANVLTF
TRBV6-5	TRBJ2-3	CASGISPSTDTQYF
TRBV29-1	TRBJ2-1	CSVSPGVSYNEQFF
TRBV5-6	TRBJ1-2	CASSLLEGDGYTF
TRBV14	TRBJ2-1	CASSGLDYNEQFF
TRBV2	TRBJ2-1	CASREIAGVTYNEQFF
TRBV4-1	TRBJ2-7	CASSQKEGTYEQYF
TRBV27	TRBJ2-1	CASSVGQGAFNEQFF
TRBV19	TRBJ2-7	CASRPGAAYEQYF
TRBV6-5	TRBJ1-1	CASSLTRNTEAFF
TRBV7-9	TRBJ2-5	CASTPGGSRFQETQYF
TRBV7-9	TRBJ1-1	CASSFDTIEAFF
TRBV7-9	TRBJ1-1	CASSFHPSMNTEAFF
TRBV15	TRBJ1-5	CATSKETGDSNQPQHF